This TCR beta chain was observed in a study of early T cells in non-severe SARS-CoV-2 infection. Study-wide background: Alpha and beta chains were unpaired, from unsorted whole-blood bulk RNA.

The CDR3 runs 13 residues. The germline V gene has CDR1 DFQATT and CDR2 SNEGSKA (reference sequence). Trimming took off 6 bases at V and 5 bases at J, with 14 bases between the two ends. This clonotype came up a few times. Antigen: not known. Individual cDNA molecules were tagged with unique molecular identifiers. TCRdb fed the 5' RACE reads into MiXCR, producing one record per CDR3 protein. The data contain tens of thousands of distinct CDR3 sequences, around 12% of them singletons. Findings and caveats of the study: Database matching using VDJdb favored anti-spike CD8 responses, with private and CD4 specificities left missing.

The TCR sequence derives from an adult who was a healthcare worker with PCR-confirmed SARS-CoV-2 infection or an uninfected control (not recorded which). This chain connects TRBV20-1 to TRBJ2-4; no clear D. The material was whole blood, obtained at baseline. CDR3 DNA: TGCAGTGCCGTTTTTAACCCAGAAAACATTCAGTACTTC. Amino acids: CSAVFNPENIQYF.